This T cell receptor (beta chain) was documented in a study of cytomegalovirus exposure and HLA in healthy donors. Notes on the study in general: A highly shared variant cluster was judged a likely technical artifact. In a later analysis, specific HLA alleles were associated with 16,000 or so TCR beta sequences at a 0.05 false discovery rate. A missense DCLRE1C variant was associated with V- and J-gene trimming of TCR beta chains in a later analysis, and an independent cohort replicated the association. Analyzed later, association rates of TCRs varied across HLA loci, with DRB1 most and HLA-C fewest.

Germline V lookup: CDR1 MGHRA, CDR2 YSYEKL. V lost 4 bases, J lost 2 bases, and 5 bases stayed unmatched. The CDR3 length is 15 residues. It was with 60 Vbeta and 13 Jbeta primers that the PCR ran. Sequencing was performed with immunoSEQ multiplex PCR; in TCRdb, only in-frame clones are kept and a portion is missing. The profile covers some 130,000 clones, with about 80% appearing a single time and 2.5% to 3.5% taken by the ten largest. As to this clone: Its antigen is not identified.

This rearrangement joins TRBV4-1 to TRBJ2-3; 8 bases are a match to TRBD2. The source of this sequence is a boy aged 2 to 10 in good health and CMV-seronegative. Sequenced material: PBMCs. The DNA of the CDR3 is TGCGCCAGCAGCCCCCCAGCGGGAGACACAGATACGCAGTATTTT. Its translation: CASSPPAGDTDTQYF.